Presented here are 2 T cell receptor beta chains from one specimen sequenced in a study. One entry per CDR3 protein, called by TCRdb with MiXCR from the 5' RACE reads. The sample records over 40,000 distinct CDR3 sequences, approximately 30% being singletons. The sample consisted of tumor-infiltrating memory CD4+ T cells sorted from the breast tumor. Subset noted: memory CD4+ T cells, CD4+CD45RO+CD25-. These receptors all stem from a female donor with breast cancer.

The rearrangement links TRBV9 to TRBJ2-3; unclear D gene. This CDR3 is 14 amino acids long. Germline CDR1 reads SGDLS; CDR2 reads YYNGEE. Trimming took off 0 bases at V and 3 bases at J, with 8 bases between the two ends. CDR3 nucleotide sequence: TGTGCCAGCAGCGTAGAAGTCTATACAGATACGCAGTATTTT. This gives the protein CASSVEVYTDTQYF.

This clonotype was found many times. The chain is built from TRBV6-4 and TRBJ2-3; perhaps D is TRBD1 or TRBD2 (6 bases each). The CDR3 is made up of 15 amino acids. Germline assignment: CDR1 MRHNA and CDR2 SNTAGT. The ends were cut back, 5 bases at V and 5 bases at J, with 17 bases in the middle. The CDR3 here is CASSLGGGEGDTQYF. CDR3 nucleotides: TGTGCCAGCAGTCTCGGAGGGGGAGAAGGAGATACGCAGTATTTT.